Listed below are T cell receptor beta chains from one sample, sequenced in a study of vaccination and CD4 T cells after COVID-19. These receptors have no known antigen. TCRdb reprocessed the PCR reads via MiXCR and lists one record per CDR3 protein. The data hold 15,000 to 20,000 distinct CDR3 sequences, with 40% to 55% observed a single time. What was sequenced was CD4+ T cells from blood, cultured in vitro. These receptors originate from a human donor who had recovered from COVID-19. Both conserved end residues are part of each CDR3. The D gene is left open where the match is weak. Clone size is not always given. Where it is, it says once, few, many or a class for expanded clones.

D,V,J,size,CDR3,DNA
TRBD1,TRBV6-1,TRBJ1-6,few,CASGDRAPNSPLHF,TGTGCCAGCGGTGACAGGGCACCTAATTCACCCCTCCACTTT
-,TRBV7-2,TRBJ1-3,-,CASSLNPLATSGNTIYF,TGTGCCAGCAGCTTAAACCCCCTGGCAACCTCTGGAAACACCATATATTTT
-,TRBV20-1,TRBJ1-1,-,CSARDAQMNTEAFF,TGCAGTGCTAGAGATGCGCAGATGAACACTGAAGCTTTCTTT
-,TRBV6-2/TRBV6-3,TRBJ2-3,-,CASMSGTFRVADTQYF,TGTGCCAGCATGTCAGGTACTTTTAGGGTCGCAGATACGCAGTATTTT
-,TRBV12-5,TRBJ1-4,-,CASGWTLGRSTNEKLFF,TGTGCTAGTGGTTGGACCCTGGGCAGATCAACTAATGAAAAACTGTTTTTT
-,TRBV7-3,TRBJ2-1,-,CASSLTRQGNEQFF,TGTGCCAGCAGCTTAACGAGACAAGGAAATGAGCAGTTCTTC
-,TRBV19,TRBJ2-1,-,CASSLRGMGLDEQFF,TGTGCCAGTAGCCTCCGGGGAATGGGTCTGGATGAGCAGTTCTTC
-,TRBV28,TRBJ2-3,few,CASSGLERATDTQYF,TGTGCCAGCAGTGGACTGGAAAGGGCCACAGATACGCAGTATTTT
TRBD1,TRBV7-2,TRBJ2-2,once,CASSPRQGVTGELFF,TGTGCCAGCAGCCCACGACAGGGAGTCACCGGGGAGCTGTTTTTT
-,TRBV15,TRBJ1-1,-,CATSRGGDLEAFF,TGTGCCACCAGCAGAGGGGGAGACCTTGAAGCTTTCTTT
-,TRBV7-8,TRBJ2-3,-,CASSYGTTDTQYF,TGTGCCAGCAGCTACGGGACCACAGATACGCAGTATTTT
TRBD1,TRBV12-3/TRBV12-4,TRBJ1-1,-,CASSSLTGGLAFF,TGTGCCAGCAGTTCTTTGACAGGGGGCCTAGCTTTCTTT
TRBD1,TRBV11-3,TRBJ2-2,-,CASSPGTGKTGELFF,TGTGCCAGCAGCCCAGGGACAGGGAAAACCGGGGAGCTGTTTTTT
-,TRBV5-1,TRBJ1-1,-,CASSFGANTEAFF,TGCGCCAGCAGCTTCGGGGCGAACACTGAAGCTTTCTTT
-,TRBV7-2,TRBJ1-4,-,CASSGGGFGEKLFF,TGTGCCAGCAGCGGCGGGGGGTTCGGAGAAAAACTGTTTTTT
-,TRBV5-1,TRBJ1-1,-,CASSLGMNTEAFF,TGCGCCAGCAGCTTGGGAATGAACACTGAAGCTTTCTTT
-,TRBV2,TRBJ1-2,few,CARNRLQGRGGYTF,TGTGCCAGAAATCGCCTACAGGGACGAGGTGGCTACACCTTC
-,TRBV11-2,TRBJ2-5,few,CASSPGAGETQYF,TGTGCCAGCAGCCCCGGGGCTGGGGAGACCCAGTACTTC
-,TRBV12-3/TRBV12-4,TRBJ1-1,-,CASRSRTEAFF,TGTGCCAGCAGGTCGAGGACTGAAGCTTTCTTT
TRBD2,TRBV6-2/TRBV6-3,TRBJ2-7,few,CATKGGGPTYEQYF,TGTGCCACTAAGGGCGGGGGGCCAACCTACGAGCAGTACTTC
TRBD2,TRBV24-1,TRBJ2-1,-,CASRASGRDEQFF,TGTGCCTCGAGGGCTAGCGGGAGGGATGAGCAGTTCTTC
-,TRBV10-3,TRBJ2-2,-,CAISRDSGQTGELFF,TGTGCCATCAGTCGGGACTCCGGGCAAACCGGGGAGCTGTTTTTT
-,TRBV6-2/TRBV6-3,TRBJ1-1,-,CAIGRNTEAFF,TGTGCCATCGGACGGAACACTGAAGCTTTCTTT
-,TRBV7-9,TRBJ2-5,-,CTSSLTSGETQYF,TGTACCAGCAGCCTCACATCTGGGGAGACCCAGTACTTC
-,TRBV25-1,TRBJ2-2,-,CASSDASEWTGELFF,TGTGCCAGCAGTGATGCATCGGAGTGGACCGGGGAGCTGTTTTTT
TRBD1,TRBV6-1,TRBJ2-5,-,CASSTRTGGLETQYF,TGTGCCAGCAGTACTAGGACAGGGGGCCTGGAGACCCAGTACTTC
TRBD1,TRBV7-2,TRBJ1-2,-,CASSAPLGTGGRGYGYTF,TGTGCCAGCAGCGCTCCTCTGGGGACAGGAGGTAGAGGGTATGGCTACACCTTC
-,TRBV20-1,TRBJ1-1,few,CSARQTLMNTEAFF,TGCAGTGCTAGACAGACACTGATGAACACTGAAGCTTTCTTT
-,TRBV7-2,TRBJ2-2,-,CASSLAGNTGELFF,TGTGCCAGCAGCTTAGCAGGAAACACCGGGGAGCTGTTTTTT
-,TRBV7-2,TRBJ1-1,few,CASSLGQGWTEAFF,TGTGCCAGCAGCCTAGGGCAGGGATGGACTGAAGCTTTCTTT
-,TRBV11-2,TRBJ2-2,-,CASSLEGLGTGELFF,TGTGCCAGCAGCTTGGAGGGATTGGGCACCGGGGAGCTGTTTTTT
-,TRBV12-5,TRBJ2-1,-,CASGLANEQFF,TGTGCTAGTGGTTTGGCCAATGAGCAGTTCTTC
-,TRBV27,TRBJ1-2,few,CASRQLGNYGYTF,TGTGCCAGCAGACAGTTGGGGAACTATGGCTACACCTTC
TRBD2,TRBV20-1,TRBJ2-1,few,CSAITSGRLGNEQFF,TGCAGTGCTATTACTAGCGGGAGACTGGGCAATGAGCAGTTCTTC
-,TRBV19,TRBJ1-6,-,CASSPGRTDNSPLHF,TGTGCCAGTAGCCCGGGACGTACGGATAATTCACCCCTCCACTTT
TRBD1,TRBV6-5,TRBJ1-6,few,CASSYRNRGSSPLHF,TGTGCCAGCAGTTATCGGAACAGGGGATCGTCACCCCTCCACTTT
-,TRBV27,TRBJ1-1,-,CASSFDGQGATNTEAFF,TGTGCCAGCAGTTTTGACGGGCAGGGTGCCACGAACACTGAAGCTTTCTTT
TRBD2,TRBV20-1,TRBJ2-3,few,CSARDPRLAGATDTQYF,TGCAGTGCTAGAGATCCCCGGCTAGCGGGGGCCACAGATACGCAGTATTTT